This TCR beta chain was retrieved from a study of regulatory T cells in long-lasting Graves disease. CDR1 and CDR2 from the germline V gene are SGHRS and YFSETQ. Trimming left V 5 bases short and J 7 bases short, with 9 bases between. The CDR3 is 11 amino acids. Specified time point: newly diagnosed GD, antithyroid drugs for less than 3 months. With RNA extracted from PBMCs as input, the TCR library was made. Patient provenance is recorded as an endocrinology department in Xi'an, China. Through Arm-PCR of CDR3 regions and iRepertoire HTBI primers, TCR beta libraries were built. Original analysis: Identified segments across samples numbered about 56 TRBV and about 13 TRBJ. TCRdb reprocessed the multiplex PCR reads with MiXCR, giving one entry per CDR3 protein. TCRdb, rather than the study authors, made the V and J calls. The repertoire holds 300,000 to 400,000 distinct CDR3 sequences, with 15% to 20% as singletons.

These data were likewise used in another study, on T cells in Graves' hyperthyroidism and ophthalmopathy. That report notes: Using 13 V-J features, a model discriminated ophthalmopathy from stable hyperthyroidism.

This clonotype was sampled from a man aged 35 to 55 with Graves disease. This rearrangement joins TRBV5-1 to TRBJ1-2, with a weak D call TRBD1 (5 bases). The sequences come from peripheral blood mononuclear cells (PBMCs), collected at new diagnosis, from a patient treated with antithyroid drugs. In nucleotides, the CDR3 is TGCGCCAGCAGGACAGTCGGTGGCTACACCTTC. This translates into CASRTVGGYTF.